Sequencing of this T cell receptor beta chain was carried out in a study of blood T cell repertoires in COVID-19. The data were produced by immunoSEQ multiplex PCR, yet TCRdb's version contains in-frame clones alone and is incomplete. The sample has 120,000 to 150,000 clones, about 76% seen once; the top ten hold about an eighth. V gave up 1 base and J gave up 3 bases; unmatched junction bases: 2. This CDR3 has 15 residues. The V gene's germline CDR1 is SGHAT and CDR2 FQNNGV. This clone has only a few counts. The chain employs TRBV11-2 and TRBJ2-5; 10 positions agree with TRBD2. The receptor was isolated from a man at least 80 years old with acute or convalescent COVID-19. The sample comprised peripheral blood. The CDR3 here is CASSLGGLAEETQYF. The CDR3, as DNA: TGTGCCAGCAGCTTAGGAGGACTAGCGGAAGAGACCCAGTACTTC.